This T cell receptor beta chain derives from a study of T cell repertoires in MIS-A myocarditis. TCRdb keeps only in-frame clones here, not all; method: immunoSEQ multiplex PCR. The table includes fewer than 11,000 clones, roughly 90% detected once. This CDR3 has 13 amino acids. V was cut by 8 bases and J by 6 bases, with 16 bases left in between. Germline-derived CDR1 and CDR2 are MDHEN and SYDVKM. This clonotype originated in a man between 18 and 29 years old with fulminant myocarditis from multisystem inflammatory syndrome in adults (MIS-A) after COVID-19. The chain combines TRBV28 with TRBJ1-1, with D uncertain. The sample consisted of thoracic lymph node tissue obtained at autopsy. The CDR3, as DNA: TGTGCCAGCTATGAGGTCGGGAGGTCTGAAGCTTTCTTT. Translating gives CASYEVGRSEAFF.